The source of this T cell receptor (beta chain) is a study of spatial heterogeneity in lung cancer (dated by TCRdb to the late 2010s). About the full investigation: Samples were obtained from approximately 72 patients with early-stage, untreated non-small cell lung cancer from the lung TRACERx cohort. Follow-up PBMC samples were sequenced whenever available, with a median time to follow-up of roughly 22 months after resection. More beta-chain than alpha-chain transcripts were consistently detected, likely reflecting higher beta-chain transcript abundance. In the raw uncorrected reads, each unique combination of TCR and UMI appeared on average more than ten times. In non-small cell lung cancer, the study made a quantitative comparison of TCR alpha and beta repertoires among multiple tumor regions, matched nontumor lung and blood. Nonsynonymous mutation counts, determined by whole-exome sequencing of tumor tissue, were related to features of the TCR repertoire. Both alpha and beta chains were TCR-sequenced in samples taken at surgery, namely 220 tumor regions, 61 to 65 matched nontumor lung samples and approximately 58 PBMC samples.

Results and caveats for the whole study, not just this receptor: Only 14 to 15 patients were included in comparisons of baseline and follow-up blood repertoires. Additional single-cell paired TCR alpha and beta sequencing was considered necessary to confirm, at a functional level, the hypothesis that regional TCRs recognize regional mutations. Ubiquitous expanded tumor TCRs were detected in blood more often at tumor resection than at routine follow-up.

From the cysteine through the phenylalanine, the CDR3 covers 16 amino acids. This entry keeps only the CDR3 DNA: 48 bases, framed from base 1. After removal of 6 bases from V and 2 bases from J, the junction retains 8 bases not matched to a gene. In the germline V gene, CDR1 corresponds to MDHEN and CDR2 to SYDVKM. Library generation was performed with 5' RACE. Reads for this sample came from a NextSeq 500. The TCR library protocol attached a unique molecular identifier to each TCR cDNA molecule to allow correction of PCR and sequencing errors. Per the source publication's procedure: TCR identification, UMI-based error correction and CDR3 extraction were all carried out with Decombinator tools. Expanded TCRs were defined as those above a frequency of 2 per 1,000, corresponding to the top 1% of the tumor frequency distribution. Rényi diversity was computed with the R vegan package after subsampling each repertoire 100 times to 5,000 TCRs. CDR3 similarity networks were constructed using string-kernel similarity of amino acid triplets, with links drawn between CDR3s whose pairwise similarity was above 0.82. TCRdb applied fastp at Q25 and MiXCR to the public reads, then kept only in-frame beta chains. Every entry covers one CDR3 protein and lists the most common genes and DNA from its rows. The V and J calls here are based on TCRdb, not the publication. The table for this sample lists about 29,000 distinct CDR3 sequences; roughly a tenth of them were counted only once. The ten largest clonotypes hold roughly 29% of the sample.

Explained via the paper, the time point label denotes: blood at routine non-recurrence follow-up after resection. For TCR sequencing, whole RNA was extracted from tumor and nontumor lung tissue, or from cryopreserved PBMC samples, and no cell sorting was done. Only patients for whom sufficient RNA was available from at least two tumor regions were selected for TCR sequencing. This clonotype was recorded a few times. The antigen this receptor binds is unknown. No much larger clone exists at a distance of one base, and base qualities are not known. Sequenced here: PBMCs, sampled at follow-up. This sequence originates from a female donor with early-stage non-small cell lung cancer. The chain was built from TRBV28 and TRBJ2-7; 12 middle bases align to TRBD2. Here is the DNA: TGTGCCAGCAGCTCACCTCTAGCGGGGGGGACCTACGAGCAGTACTTC. Protein translation: CASSSPLAGGTYEQYF.